The rows below give T cell receptor beta chains drawn from one sample of a study of memory CD4+ T cells and cytomegalovirus serostatus. This table comes from immunoSEQ multiplex PCR, and its TCRdb copy is limited to in-frame clones, with some not included. The table has 50,000 or so clones, 82% seen once; the top ten hold around 0.6%. Source material: memory CD4+ T cells from blood. The receptor source for this set is an adult in good health and CMV-seronegative. CDR3s include the opening cysteine and the closing phenylalanine or tryptophan. The D gene is left open where the match is weak. Clone size is stated in some rows and not others, as once, few, many or a class when expanded.

TRBV10-3	TRBJ1-1	TRBD1	.	TGTGCCATCAGACCTGGGACAGAGAACACTGAAGCTTTCTTT	CAIRPGTENTEAFF
TRBV5-4	TRBJ2-5	.	.	TGTGCCAGCAGCTTTGAAGAGACCCAGTACTTC	CASSFEETQYF
TRBV6-1	TRBJ2-7	.	.	TGTGCCAGCAGTGAACCGGGAAATTCGGCCCCTTACGAGCAGTACTTC	CASSEPGNSAPYEQYF
TRBV7-6	TRBJ2-7	.	.	TGTGCCAGCAGCGACGATATCTACGAGCAGTACTTC	CASSDDIYEQYF
TRBV7-8	TRBJ2-2	TRBD2	few	TGTGCCAGCAGCCGTATGTCGGGGGGGGCCTCCGGGGAGCTGTTTTTT	CASSRMSGGASGELFF
TRBV7-9	TRBJ1-2	.	.	TGTGCCAGCAGCCCGAGTGGGGGGCCTAGCTATGGCTACACCTTC	CASSPSGGPSYGYTF
TRBV28	TRBJ2-7	.	.	TGTGCCAGCAGTTCGAAGTACGAGCAGTACTTC	CASSSKYEQYF
TRBV7-7	TRBJ2-6	.	few	TGTGCCAGCAGCCCCGGGGCGGCTGGGGCCAACGTCCTGACTTTC	CASSPGAAGANVLTF
TRBV2	TRBJ1-2	.	.	TGTGCCAGCAGAGAAGGACAACGAGGCTACACCTTC	CASREGQRGYTF
TRBV4-1	TRBJ1-4	TRBD1	once	TGCGCCAGCAGCCCCGGGCCCCCAGGGACAGGGATGAGTGAAAAACTGTTTTTT	CASSPGPPGTGMSEKLFF
TRBV4-3	TRBJ1-5	.	.	TGCGCCAGCAGCCAAGATAGGGCTGTCCAGCCCCAGCATTTT	CASSQDRAVQPQHF
TRBV27	TRBJ2-1	.	.	TGTGCCAGCAGTTTCCCCGGGCGGGAGCAGTTCTTC	CASSFPGREQFF
TRBV28	TRBJ2-7	.	.	TGTGCCAGCAATCCAGGGACCGTAGGCTACGAGCAGTACTTC	CASNPGTVGYEQYF
TRBV5-1	TRBJ1-1	.	medium-sized	TGCGCCAGCAGCAGACGACAGGAGACCACTGAAGCTTTCTTT	CASSRRQETTEAFF